The clone carrying this TCR beta chain has a count of ten or more. No antigen is known for it. The germline CDR1 and CDR2 sequences are SEHNR and FQNEAQ (reference sequence). Trimming took off 0 bases at V and 0 bases at J, with 8 bases between the two ends. This CDR3 is built from 15 residues. The unsorted libraries were prepared from 2 million PBMCs (stored at -80 C). These data are taken from a study of neurological immune-mediated disorders. From the 5' RACE reads, TCRdb called clonotypes with MiXCR, one entry per CDR3 protein. The sample holds around 47,000 distinct CDR3 sequences, 12% seen once. Study results and caveats: The most TCR clonal expansion was seen in HTLV-1-associated myelopathy, whereas the least was seen in multiple sclerosis, below the level in healthy controls. No sharing of CDR3 amino acid sequences was observed among expanded clones across subjects, suggesting private repertoires in all groups.

Sequences were obtained from PBMCs. The source of this sequence is a female donor in good health. This chain joins TRBV7-9 and TRBJ2-5, with a weak D call TRBD1 (6 bases). Written as DNA, the CDR3 is TGTGCCAGCAGCTTAGCAGGGGGAAACCAAGAGACCCAGTACTTC. Translated, it gives CASSLAGGNQETQYF.